The rows below give T cell receptor beta chains drawn from one sample of a study of vaccination and CD4 T cells after COVID-19. Each CDR3 protein is one row after TCRdb ran MiXCR on the PCR reads. Among approximately 11,000 distinct CDR3 sequences listed, over 50% were seen once. These TCRs' antigens remain unknown. Sequencing used CD4+ T cells from blood, cultured in vitro. These TCRs come from a human donor who had recovered from COVID-19. Each CDR3 is given with its conserved first and last residue. The D gene is left open where the match is weak. Not all rows give a size; the values are once, few, many and, for expanded clones, a class.

clone size: few
D gene: TRBD2
V gene: TRBV7-2
J gene: TRBJ2-7
CDR3 DNA: TGTGCCAGCAGCAACCCGGGACTAGCAGACTACGAGCAGTACTTC
CDR3 protein: CASSNPGLADYEQYF

clone size: NA
D gene: NA
V gene: TRBV20-1
J gene: TRBJ2-7
CDR3 DNA: TGCAGTGCTAGTTTTCAGACTCAGGAGCAGTACTTC
CDR3 protein: CSASFQTQEQYF

clone size: NA
D gene: NA
V gene: TRBV18
J gene: TRBJ2-2
CDR3 DNA: TGTGCCACGGGACGGGACCTGAACACCGGGGAGCTGTTTTTT
CDR3 protein: CATGRDLNTGELFF

clone size: few
D gene: NA
V gene: TRBV15
J gene: TRBJ2-2
CDR3 DNA: TGTGCCACCAGCAGAGATATGAACACCGGGGAGCTGTTTTTT
CDR3 protein: CATSRDMNTGELFF

clone size: NA
D gene: NA
V gene: TRBV6-1
J gene: TRBJ2-1
CDR3 DNA: TGTGCCAGCAGTGAAGGAGTGAGGGGGGGGTACCCGTCCTTC
CDR3 protein: CASSEGVRGGYPSF

clone size: NA
D gene: NA
V gene: TRBV6-5
J gene: TRBJ1-6
CDR3 DNA: TGTGCCAGCAGTTACGGTGTGAGACAGATCTATAATTCACCCCTCCACTTT
CDR3 protein: CASSYGVRQIYNSPLHF

clone size: NA
D gene: TRBD1
V gene: TRBV19
J gene: TRBJ2-3
CDR3 DNA: TGTGCCAGTAGTATCAGGACAGGGACCACCCAGGATACGCAGTATTTT
CDR3 protein: CASSIRTGTTQDTQYF

clone size: NA
D gene: TRBD2
V gene: TRBV6-2/TRBV6-3
J gene: TRBJ2-1
CDR3 DNA: TGTGCCAGCAGTTTGATAGCGGGAGGTGAGCAGTTCTTC
CDR3 protein: CASSLIAGGEQFF

clone size: NA
D gene: TRBD1
V gene: TRBV10-3
J gene: TRBJ1-2
CDR3 DNA: TGTGCCATCAGTCCGGCAGGGGGCAGCCTCGGCTACACCTTC
CDR3 protein: CAISPAGGSLGYTF

clone size: NA
D gene: NA
V gene: TRBV20-1
J gene: TRBJ2-7
CDR3 DNA: TGCAGTGCTAGAAAGGCACCCTACGAGCAGTACTTC
CDR3 protein: CSARKAPYEQYF

clone size: NA
D gene: NA
V gene: TRBV24-1
J gene: TRBJ2-3
CDR3 DNA: TGTGCCACCAGGGGGGGGCTAAGCACAGATACGCAGTATTTT
CDR3 protein: CATRGGLSTDTQYF

clone size: large
D gene: NA
V gene: TRBV12-3/TRBV12-4
J gene: TRBJ1-1
CDR3 DNA: TGTGCCAGCAGCCTCGGCACTGAAGCTTTCTTT
CDR3 protein: CASSLGTEAFF

clone size: NA
D gene: TRBD2
V gene: TRBV6-2/TRBV6-3
J gene: TRBJ2-7
CDR3 DNA: TGTGCCAGCTTCCCCCTTAGTGGGGAGGGAGGGAGGAAAAACGAGCAGTACTTC
CDR3 protein: CASFPLSGEGGRKNEQYF

clone size: NA
D gene: NA
V gene: TRBV10-3
J gene: TRBJ2-7
CDR3 DNA: TGTGCCATCAGTGAGTTGGGGGGCACCAGGTTCGAGCAGTACTTC
CDR3 protein: CAISELGGTRFEQYF

clone size: NA
D gene: NA
V gene: TRBV7-9
J gene: TRBJ1-2
CDR3 DNA: TGTGCCAGCAGCTTAAATAACTATGGCTACACCTTC
CDR3 protein: CASSLNNYGYTF

clone size: NA
D gene: NA
V gene: TRBV18
J gene: TRBJ1-5
CDR3 DNA: TGTGCCAGCTCACCACCGGGCGCAGTGAATAGCAATCAGCCCCAGCATTTT
CDR3 protein: CASSPPGAVNSNQPQHF

clone size: NA
D gene: TRBD2
V gene: TRBV19
J gene: TRBJ2-5
CDR3 DNA: TGTGCCAGTAGTATAGCAGTGGGGAGGGCTGAGGGGACCCAGTACTTC
CDR3 protein: CASSIAVGRAEGTQYF

clone size: few
D gene: TRBD1
V gene: TRBV6-5
J gene: TRBJ2-7
CDR3 DNA: TGTGCCAGCAGTTCGGGACAGGGTACGGGGGAGCAGTACTTC
CDR3 protein: CASSSGQGTGEQYF

clone size: NA
D gene: NA
V gene: TRBV10-1
J gene: TRBJ2-5
CDR3 DNA: TGCGCCAGCAGTGATGCGGGCAGGGGAGAGACCCAGTACTTC
CDR3 protein: CASSDAGRGETQYF

clone size: once
D gene: TRBD1
V gene: TRBV6-4
J gene: TRBJ1-1
CDR3 DNA: TGTGCCAGCAGCAGGACAGGGGGTAGTTTCACTGAAGCTTTCTTT
CDR3 protein: CASSRTGGSFTEAFF

clone size: NA
D gene: TRBD2
V gene: TRBV4-3
J gene: TRBJ2-3
CDR3 DNA: TGCGCCAGCAGCCCCCGGACTAGCGGGACAGATACGCAGTATTTT
CDR3 protein: CASSPRTSGTDTQYF

clone size: NA
D gene: NA
V gene: TRBV20-1
J gene: TRBJ2-7
CDR3 DNA: TGCAGTGCTAGAGCTGGGCCAGCGCGGATCTCCTACGAGCAGTACTTC
CDR3 protein: CSARAGPARISYEQYF

clone size: NA
D gene: NA
V gene: TRBV10-1
J gene: TRBJ2-1
CDR3 DNA: TGCGCCAGCAGTGAGTCGTCGTTTGAGCAGTTCTTC
CDR3 protein: CASSESSFEQFF

clone size: NA
D gene: TRBD1
V gene: TRBV6-2/TRBV6-3
J gene: TRBJ1-1
CDR3 DNA: TGTGCCAGCAATCAATTCCCACCAGGGGGCTTTCGGATGAACACTGAAGCTTTCTTT
CDR3 protein: CASNQFPPGGFRMNTEAFF

clone size: NA
D gene: TRBD1
V gene: TRBV11-2
J gene: TRBJ1-1
CDR3 DNA: TGTGCCAGCAGCTACCACAGGGGCACTGAAGCTTTCTTT
CDR3 protein: CASSYHRGTEAFF

clone size: few
D gene: NA
V gene: TRBV7-2
J gene: TRBJ2-3
CDR3 DNA: TGTGCCAGCAGCGTGATGGGTCCAGATACGCAGTATTTT
CDR3 protein: CASSVMGPDTQYF

clone size: NA
D gene: TRBD1
V gene: TRBV6-1
J gene: TRBJ1-5
CDR3 DNA: TGTGCCAGCAGTGTCGGGACAGGGCTCGGGCAGCCCCAGCATTTT
CDR3 protein: CASSVGTGLGQPQHF